One sample yielded the 17 T cell receptor beta chains listed below, sequenced in a study of radiation and T cells in renal cell carcinoma. Treatment denoted: 15 Gy SBRT to primary tumor, nephrectomy 4 weeks later. The assay was immunoSEQ multiplex PCR, and TCRdb's table has in-frame clones only and misses some. This table holds approximately 24,000 clones, 40% to 55% found once. The sequencing here drew on tumor tissue, taken from a patient whose treatment included radiotherapy and nephrectomy. The source of these receptors is a woman between 45 and 65 years old with renal cell carcinoma.

As to this clone: A much bigger clone sits one base away, suggesting this may be a read error. The same CDR3 can be traced to other DNA sequences in this sample. This chain links TRBV4-3 with TRBJ1-6; no clear D gene. The CDR3 length is 16 residues. Deletions cut 0 bases from V and 0 bases from J, with 6 bases between. The germline V gene encodes CDR1 LGHNA and CDR2 YSLEER. The CDR3 protein is CASSQDRSSYNSPLHF. CDR3 coding DNA: TGCGCCAGCAGCCAAGATAGGAGCTCCTATAATTCACCCCTCCACTTT.

The chain is built from TRBV7-3 and TRBJ2-7; perhaps TRBD2 as D (5 bases). V shed 3 bases and J shed 5 bases, with 14 bases lying between them. This CDR3 has 14 residues. Germline V lookup: CDR1 SGHTA, CDR2 FQGTGA. CDR3 amino acids: CASSFLGETDEQYF. CDR3 nucleotides: TGTGCCAGCAGCTTTCTCGGGGAGACGGACGAGCAGTACTTC.

This clone has more than one count but fewer than ten. This sequence joins TRBV7-9 and TRBJ1-5, with 8 bases that match TRBD1. The CDR3 contains 16 residues. V lost 5 bases, J lost 4 bases, and 10 bases stayed unmatched. Germline CDR1 and CDR2: SEHNR and FQNEAQ (reference sequence). CDR3 sequence reads: CASSRATGVRNQPQHF. The CDR3 nucleotides read TGTGCCAGCAGCCGAGCGACAGGGGTAAGAAATCAGCCCCAGCATTTT.

This chain joins TRBV7-2 and TRBJ1-6, with TRBD1 as a possible D gene (6 bases). Between the trimmed V and J ends, which lost 5 bases and 10 bases, there was a span of 12 bases. Germline CDR1 is SGHTA and CDR2 is FQGNSA. This CDR3 has 13 residues. The CDR3 loop reads CASSTRGTSPLHF. CDR3 coding DNA: TGTGCCAGCAGCACCCGGGGGACATCACCCCTCCACTTT.

As to this clone: The sample holds other DNA sequences that translate to the same CDR3. The J gene is TRBJ1-1, the V gene TRBV6-5, with D unclear. The CDR3 has 12 amino acids. Trimming stripped 6 bases from V and 0 bases from J, with 5 bases between. In germline, CDR1 is MNHEY, CDR2 SVGAGI. The CDR3 DNA reads TGTGCCAGCAGCACACTGAACACTGAAGCTTTCTTT. Encoded protein: CASSTLNTEAFF.

This clone has ten or more counts. V is TRBV10-2 and J is TRBJ2-7; 10 bases are a match to TRBD2. In germline, CDR1 is WSHSY, CDR2 SAAADI. The CDR3 is 14 amino acids. With 10 bases clipped from V and 3 bases from J, the junction kept 9 bases outside the gene matches. The chain's CDR3 is CATLPSGGFYEQYF. CDR3 DNA sequence: TGCGCCACCCTGCCTAGCGGGGGTTTCTACGAGCAGTACTTC.

This clone was seen a few times. The chain has TRBV2 and TRBJ1-3, with no clear D. Trimming cost V 2 bases and J 4 bases, with 3 bases left between them. The CDR3 sequence is 12 residues long. Germline CDR1 reads SNHLY; CDR2 reads FYNNEI. The CDR3 sequence is CASSERGNTIYF. DNA of the CDR3: TGTGCCAGCAGTGAACGGGGAAACACCATATATTTT.

This chain uses TRBV5-1 with TRBJ2-7; either TRBD1 or TRBD2 may supply D (5 bases each). This CDR3 comprises 17 residues. V lost 2 bases and J 6 bases, leaving 24 bases between the germline ends. From germline, CDR1 is SGHRS and CDR2 YFSETQ. CDR3 in amino acids: CASSFIGTQRAAGEQYF. The CDR3 DNA follows: TGCGCCAGCAGCTTTATCGGGACCCAACGGGCCGCGGGCGAGCAGTACTTC. The complete variable domain, with remaining parts taken from reference TRBV5-1 and TRBJ2-7, reads KAGVTQTPRYLIKTRGQQVTLSCSPISGHRSVSWYQQTPGQGLQFLFEYFSETQRNKGNFPGRFSGRQFSNSRSEMNVSTLELGDSALYLCASSFIGTQRAAGEQYFGPGTRLTVT.

This clone was detected only once. The chain uses TRBV6-5 and TRBJ1-2; 9 bases match TRBD1. There are 13 residues in the CDR3. J lost 8 bases, V lost 2 bases, and 3 bases had no gene match. Germline values: CDR1 MNHEY, CDR2 SVGAGI. The CDR3 sequence: CASSYLDRGGYTF. The DNA for the CDR3 is TGTGCCAGCAGTTACCTAGACAGGGGGGGCTACACCTTC.

The V gene is TRBV15, the J gene TRBJ2-2; TRBD1 matches 9 bases. Looked up from germline, CDR1 is LNHNV and CDR2 is YYDKDF (reference sequence). This CDR3 region has 16 residues. J gave up 6 bases and V 3 bases, and 8 bases lay outside the gene matches. The CDR3 sequence: CATSREDRGEAGELFF. CDR3 bases: TGTGCCACCAGCAGGGAGGACAGGGGTGAGGCCGGGGAGCTGTTTTTT.

This clone occurred a few times. For the CDR3, the DNA is TGTGCCAGCAGCGGGGGTTACAATGAGCAGTTCTTC. Amino acids: CASSGGYNEQFF. The chain carries TRBV5-6 and TRBJ2-1; D may correspond to TRBD1 or TRBD2 (5 bases each). CDR3 size: 12 residues. V shed 4 bases and J shed 4 bases, with 6 bases lying between them. Germline lookup yields CDR1 SGHDT and CDR2 YYEEEE.

V is TRBV5-1 and J is TRBJ2-1; D remains ambiguous. Trimming cost V 4 bases and J 8 bases, with 10 bases left between them. The length of the CDR3 is 12 residues. The germline V gene encodes CDR1 SGHRS and CDR2 YFSETQ. CDR3 amino acids: CASSATTDEQFF. The CDR3 region has the DNA TGCGCCAGCAGCGCAACTACTGATGAGCAGTTCTTC. Complete variable domain (other parts from reference TRBV5-1 and TRBJ2-1): KAGVTQTPRYLIKTRGQQVTLSCSPISGHRSVSWYQQTPGQGLQFLFEYFSETQRNKGNFPGRFSGRQFSNSRSEMNVSTLELGDSALYLCASSATTDEQFFGPGTRLTVL.

The chain uses TRBV5-4 and TRBJ2-7; the D gene is possibly TRBD2 (5 bases). Germline CDR1 SGHNT, CDR2 YYREEE (reference sequence). The CDR3 is 14 amino acids. Trimming removed 4 bases at V and 6 bases at J, with 17 bases between. Written as DNA, the CDR3 is TGTGCCAGCAGCCGAAACCAAAGGAGCGGCGAGCAGTACTTC. Translated: CASSRNQRSGEQYF.

There are many counts of this clone. The chain recombines TRBV14 with TRBJ1-2; D is undetermined. The germline V and J ends were trimmed by 6 bases and 4 bases, with 15 bases remaining between them. The CDR3 contains 14 residues. Germline V gene sequence: CDR1 SGHDN, CDR2 FVKESK. CDR3 loop: CASSPREAGYGYTF. The CDR3 DNA follows: TGTGCCAGCAGTCCTCGGGAAGCGGGCTATGGCTACACCTTC.

The chain employs TRBV29-1 and TRBJ1-2; a possible D gene is TRBD1 (5 bases). The V gene lost 7 bases and the J gene lost 1 base, with 13 bases spanning the gap. Germline CDR1 SQVTM, CDR2 ANQGSEA. This CDR3 comprises 13 residues. For the CDR3, the DNA is TGCAGCGCTACGGGACCGCTTAACTATGGCTACACCTTC. As protein: CSATGPLNYGYTF.

The chain employs TRBV15 and TRBJ2-3; D is ambiguous. This CDR3 has 15 residues. Trimming took off 0 bases at V and 5 bases at J, with 12 bases between the two ends. Looked up from germline, CDR1 is LNHNV and CDR2 is YYDKDF (reference sequence). This CDR3 is CATSRDTAVGDTQYF. In DNA, the CDR3 is TGTGCCACCAGCAGAGATACGGCAGTTGGAGATACGCAGTATTTT.

The J gene is TRBJ1-6, the V gene TRBV6-1; tentatively, D is TRBD1 (5 bases). The CDR3 loop spans 14 amino acids. Germline V gives CDR1 MNHNS, CDR2 SASEGT. V shed 6 bases and J shed 10 bases, with 16 bases lying between them. Here the CDR3 DNA reads TGTGCCAGCAGCGGGGAGGAGGGACGGTCACCCCTCCACTTT. Its protein product is CASSGEEGRSPLHF.